This T cell receptor (beta chain) comes out of a study of Ad26.COV2.S vaccination and SARS-CoV-2 variants. Study-level information: The donor belonged to the COV1001 Ad26.COV2.S trial arm.

This CDR3 is 16 amino acids long. Trimming left V 0 bases short and J 1 base short, with 9 bases between. CDR1 and CDR2 (germline): LGHNA, YNFKEQ. The assay was immunoSEQ multiplex PCR, and TCRdb's table has in-frame clones only and misses some. The data hold more than 300,000 clones, with roughly nine tenths observed a single time. The treatment here: some 20 received Ad26.COV2.S at low or high dose, single or two shots; about 5 received placebo; per-sample allocation not given. Sampling occurred on day 63 after the first vaccine or placebo injection. The rearrangement joins TRBV4-2 to TRBJ2-2; D is unclear. The clonotype comes from a person between 18 and 65 years old who received the Ad26.COV2.S COVID-19 vaccine or a placebo. This sample comprised peripheral blood, obtained in a trial of Ad26.COV2.S vaccine versus placebo. CDR3 sequence reads: CASSQDPRQNTGELFF. CDR3 bases: TGTGCCAGCAGCCAAGATCCCAGGCAGAACACCGGGGAGCTGTTTTTT.